Listed below are T cell receptor beta chains from one sample, sequenced in a study of blood T cell repertoires in COVID-19. Assay: immunoSEQ multiplex PCR; the TCRdb copy retains only in-frame clones and omits some. The sample lists 110,000 to 150,000 clones, approximately 92% occurring once. Sequencing used peripheral blood. Every receptor here comes from a woman in her sixties with active COVID-19. The CDR3 runs from the conserved cysteine through the conserved F or W. A D gene is named only where the DNA matches it firmly. Clone size appears in some rows only: once, few, many, or a class for an expanded clone.

J,V,size,D,DNA,CDR3
TRBJ2-2,TRBV4-2,NA,NA,TGTGCCAGCAGTCGCGGGAAAAGTGACACCGGGGAGCTGTTTTTT,CASSRGKSDTGELFF
TRBJ2-1,TRBV5-4,few,TRBD2,TGTGCCAGCAGCTTGGAGGGAGGGATGGTCAATGAGCAGTTCTTC,CASSLEGGMVNEQFF
TRBJ1-4,TRBV7-8,NA,NA,TGTGCCAGCAGCTTAGACAGATCTGAAAAACTGTTTTTT,CASSLDRSEKLFF
TRBJ2-1,TRBV7-2,NA,NA,TGTGCCAGCAGTCCAGGGAATGGGGCCTACAATGAGCAGTTCTTC,CASSPGNGAYNEQFF
TRBJ1-5,TRBV7-5,NA,NA,TGTGTCAGAAGCTTAGCGGCAGGTAGGAGGGATTATAGCAATCAGCCCCAGCATTTT,CVRSLAAGRRDYSNQPQHF
TRBJ2-7,TRBV29-1,once,NA,TGCAGCGTCGAAGAGACAGGCTACGAGCAGTACTTC,CSVEETGYEQYF
TRBJ1-4,TRBV15,NA,NA,TGTGCCACCAGCAGAGCAGGGACTAATGAAAAACTGTTTTTT,CATSRAGTNEKLFF
TRBJ1-2,TRBV6-2/TRBV6-3,NA,NA,TGTGCCAGCAGTCGAATCCCGCCAGGGGTGGATGGCTACACCTTC,CASSRIPPGVDGYTF
TRBJ1-2,TRBV5-1,NA,NA,TGCGCCAGCAGCTTGGACAGGGCTTGGTATGGCTACACCTTC,CASSLDRAWYGYTF
TRBJ1-3,TRBV2,once,NA,TGTGCCAGCGGGCTCGGGATCGGGGTTCTGTATTTT,CASGLGIGVLYF
TRBJ1-6,TRBV12-1,NA,NA,TGTGCCAGCAGCTTAAGCGAGGGTTTGCGTTCACCCCTCCACTTT,CASSLSEGLRSPLHF
TRBJ2-3,TRBV4-2,NA,NA,TGTGCCAGCAGCCAAGGTGTTCAGGGGATCTTTTCTAGCACAGATACGCAGTATTTT,CASSQGVQGIFSSTDTQYF
TRBJ1-2,TRBV19,NA,NA,TGTGCCAGTAGTATTTCTACAGGGTCGTATGGCTACACCTTC,CASSISTGSYGYTF
TRBJ1-6,TRBV7-2,NA,NA,TGTGCCAGCAGCTCGGGGGATTCACCCCTCCACTTT,CASSSGDSPLHF
TRBJ2-7,TRBV7-9,NA,TRBD1,TGTGCCAGTCAGACAGGGAGTAGTTACGAGCAGTACTTC,CASQTGSSYEQYF
TRBJ2-2,TRBV29-1,once,NA,TGCAGCGTTGAAGATCAGAAGAACACCGGGGAGCTGTTTTTT,CSVEDQKNTGELFF
TRBJ2-4,TRBV6-1,NA,TRBD1,TGTGCCAGCAGTGAATTTACCGGGACAGTTCTAGCCAAAAACATTCAGTACTTC,CASSEFTGTVLAKNIQYF
TRBJ2-2,TRBV6-5,once,TRBD1,TGTGCCAGCAGTTTCACGAGGCAGGGGGCCGGGGAGCTGTTTTTT,CASSFTRQGAGELFF
TRBJ1-5,TRBV28,few,TRBD1,TGTGCCAGCAGCACAGCGGGGGACAGCCCGATTCAGCCCCAGCATTTT,CASSTAGDSPIQPQHF
TRBJ2-1,TRBV7-6,NA,NA,TGTGCCAGCAGCCTGACAGACAATGAGCAGTTCTTC,CASSLTDNEQFF
TRBJ2-7,TRBV5-4,NA,TRBD1,TGTGCCAGCAGCGTCCTGACAGGGGGCGGCGACGAGCAGTACTTC,CASSVLTGGGDEQYF
TRBJ1-5,TRBV15,NA,NA,TGTGCCACCAGCAGAGATCGAAGCGGTAATAGCAATCAGCCCCAGCATTTT,CATSRDRSGNSNQPQHF
TRBJ2-1,TRBV28,NA,TRBD2,TGTGCCAGCAGAGGGACTAGCGGGAGTCCAGGTTACGATGAGCAGTTCTTC,CASRGTSGSPGYDEQFF
TRBJ2-3,TRBV21-1,once,NA,TGTGCCAGCAGCAAGGAGGTTCGGGAGGACCGCACAGATACGCAGTATTTT,CASSKEVREDRTDTQYF
TRBJ1-2,TRBV12-3/TRBV12-4,NA,NA,TGTGCCAGCAGTTATGGCAACTATGGCTACACCTTC,CASSYGNYGYTF
TRBJ1-4,TRBV18,NA,TRBD1,TGTGCCAGCTCACCTCCGGACAGGGCGAATGAAAAACTGTTTTTT,CASSPPDRANEKLFF
TRBJ2-7,TRBV25-1,few,TRBD1,TGTGCCAGCAGTGAAAGGGACAGCGTATACGAGCAGTACTTC,CASSERDSVYEQYF
TRBJ1-5,TRBV28,NA,TRBD1,TGTGCCAGCAGATCGAGGGACAGGCTAATAGCACGGAATCAGCCCCAGCATTTT,CASRSRDRLIARNQPQHF
TRBJ2-5,TRBV5-4,NA,NA,TGTGCCAGCAGCCACAGGGACCAAGAGACCCAGTACTTC,CASSHRDQETQYF
TRBJ1-6,TRBV6-2/TRBV6-3,NA,TRBD1,TGTGCCAGCAGTCGACTCGGGACAGGGGATTCACCCCTCCACTTT,CASSRLGTGDSPLHF
TRBJ1-1,TRBV6-1,NA,NA,TGTGCCAGCAGTGAGCCCGGGAACACTGAAGCTTTCTTT,CASSEPGNTEAFF
TRBJ1-1,TRBV25-1,once,NA,TGTGCCAGCTTGTCTCCAGTGAACACTGAAGCTTTCTTT,CASLSPVNTEAFF
TRBJ2-1,TRBV9,NA,NA,TGTGCCAGCAGCGGACCCCCTGCGGGCAATGAGCAGTTCTTC,CASSGPPAGNEQFF
TRBJ2-2,TRBV7-3,NA,NA,TGTGCCAGCAGAGAGGGAAGGGTCACCGGGGAGCTGTTTTTT,CASREGRVTGELFF
TRBJ1-5,TRBV6-5,NA,NA,TGTGCCAGCAGTTGGGCAGACAGTCAGCCCCAGCATTTT,CASSWADSQPQHF
TRBJ1-5,TRBV7-9,NA,TRBD1,TGTGCCAGCAGCTTAGTTCCCGGGACAGCCATCGACAATCAGCCCCAGCATTTT,CASSLVPGTAIDNQPQHF
TRBJ2-2,TRBV7-2,NA,NA,TGTGCCAGCAGCTTAGCGGGACACCTATCCACCGGGGAGCTGTTTTTT,CASSLAGHLSTGELFF
TRBJ2-7,TRBV6-5,NA,TRBD1,TGTGCCAGCAGTTACGCGGACAGGGTCTACGAGCAGTACTTC,CASSYADRVYEQYF
TRBJ1-6,TRBV30,NA,NA,TGTGCCTGGAGTGTACCCGGCCAGGTAATGGTGGCCCTCCACTTT,CAWSVPGQVMVALHF
TRBJ2-1,TRBV10-2,NA,NA,TGCGCCAGCAGTGAGTCAGCTCCTTACAATGAGCAGTTCTTC,CASSESAPYNEQFF
TRBJ1-6,TRBV3-1/TRBV3-2,once,TRBD1,TGTGCCAGCAGCCCGGGCAGGGGGCGAGATAATTCACCCCTCCACTTT,CASSPGRGRDNSPLHF
TRBJ1-2,TRBV20-1,NA,TRBD1,TGCAGTGCTAGTCTCCGTTCTGGGGACAGGGGATACGGCTACACCTTC,CSASLRSGDRGYGYTF
TRBJ2-7,TRBV28,NA,TRBD2,TGTGCCAGCAGATTCACTAGCGGGAGGATCTACGAGCAGTACTTC,CASRFTSGRIYEQYF
TRBJ2-7,TRBV27,NA,NA,TGTGCCAGCAGTTTAGGGGGAGGCCCCTACGAGCAGTACTTC,CASSLGGGPYEQYF
TRBJ1-4,TRBV7-9,NA,NA,TGTGCCAGCCAGGGTTTAGATGAAAAACTGTTTTTT,CASQGLDEKLFF
TRBJ1-1,TRBV6-6,NA,TRBD1,TGTGCCAGCAGTCGGGACAGGGGAACTGAAGCTTTCTTT,CASSRDRGTEAFF
TRBJ1-6,TRBV19,NA,NA,TGTGCCAGTAGTGACAGCTCACGGGTTTCACCCCTCCACTTT,CASSDSSRVSPLHF
TRBJ1-2,TRBV4-1,NA,NA,TGCGCCAGCAGCCGAGATACAGGGTATGGCTACACCTTC,CASSRDTGYGYTF
TRBJ2-7,TRBV19,NA,TRBD2,TGTGCCAGTAGTCCGACTAGCGCGTCCTACGAGCAGTACTTC,CASSPTSASYEQYF